This T cell receptor (beta chain) was sequenced for a study of T cells in Graves' hyperthyroidism and ophthalmopathy. What was amplified from RNA transcripts were TCR beta CDR3 regions. HTBI primers were used for first-round RT-PCR of the TCR CDR3. MiXCR, run by TCRdb on the multiplex PCR reads, gives a single entry per CDR3 protein. Of roughly 740,000 distinct CDR3 sequences listed, about a sixth are singletons. Lactation, pregnancy, other autoimmune disease or uncontrolled infection excluded patients. Extraction of PBMCs used 9 to 10 ml of fresh peripheral blood. Study-wide results and caveats: Blood held most thyroid clonotypes expanded above 0.001 frequency. Ophthalmopathy got predicted by the model a median roughly 6.1 months before its onset.

Germline V lookup: CDR1 SNHLY, CDR2 FYNNEI. The CDR3 runs to 13 residues. Trimming took 3 bases from V and 4 from J, leaving 7 bases between them. This clonotype was seen many times. Its target is not known. Sample: blood. V gene TRBV2 combines with J gene TRBJ2-1; no clear D gene. The clonotype comes from a man in his late teens or twenties with Graves' hyperthyroidism. CDR3 protein: CASSENAYNEQFF. CDR3 sequence (DNA): TGTGCCAGCAGTGAGAATGCGTACAATGAGCAGTTCTTC.